The clone carrying this T cell receptor (beta chain) was recorded a few times. What it recognizes is unknown. In the PCR, 60 Vbeta and 13 Jbeta primers were used. Assay: immunoSEQ multiplex PCR; the TCRdb copy retains only in-frame clones and omits some. The sample lists roughly 100,000 clones, around a tenth occurring once. The record originates from a study of cytomegalovirus exposure and HLA in healthy donors. On the study more broadly: An earlier analysis found roughly 110 million unique TCR beta sequences from around 180 million T cells.

Study-level results: The study listed approximately 160 cytomegalovirus-associated TCR beta chains. Earlier analysis looked at TCR beta V segments, and most were productive about 90% or about 30% of the time. Researchers reported from a later analysis that most CMV-associated TCR beta chains appeared HLA-restricted.

The V and J ends lost 6 bases and 3 bases, in that order; junction bases with no gene match: 11. The CDR3 contains 17 residues. Germline V gene data show CDR1 as MNHEY and CDR2 as SMNVEV (reference sequence). The chain has TRBV27 and TRBJ2-1, with 10 bases fitting TRBD2. The sequenced material came from PBMCs. The origin of this receptor is a man between 50 and 59 years old in good health and CMV-seropositive. The CDR3 sequence: CASSPSEGLAFYNEQFF. Here the CDR3 DNA reads TGTGCCAGCAGCCCTAGTGAGGGACTAGCGTTCTACAATGAGCAGTTCTTC.